These 28 T cell receptor beta chains were all obtained from the same sample, sequenced in a study of beta chain features in type 1 diabetes. Every bit of the isolated RNA underwent reverse transcription, so sequencing read expressed TCRB transcripts. Profiling relied on immunoSEQ multiplex PCR, and the TCRdb table lists in-frame clones only, not all of them. The sample shows 620,000 or so clones, 15% of them seen only once. The sequenced sample was naive CD4+ T cells from blood. These receptors all stem from a man aged 18 to 29 in good health.

This clone appeared a few times. The genes are TRBV10-3 and TRBJ2-3; D is ambiguous. The CDR3 sequence is 11 residues long. Per the germline V gene, CDR1 is ENHRY and CDR2 is SYGVKD. V lost 6 bases to trimming and J lost 2 bases, with 3 bases between them. This CDR3 reads CAISITDTQYF. CDR3 sequence (DNA): TGTGCCATCAGCATCACAGATACGCAGTATTTT.

This clone occurred a few times. Other DNA sequences in the sample encode the same CDR3. This chain uses TRBV5-1 with TRBJ1-2; unclear D gene. This CDR3 is built from 13 residues. The germline V and J ends were trimmed by 1 base and 2 bases, with 6 bases remaining between them. CDR1 is SGHRS and CDR2 is YFSETQ in the germline V gene. The CDR3 DNA is TGCGCCAGCAGCTTGTCGGTGAACTATGGCTACACCTTC. Its translation: CASSLSVNYGYTF.

The chain employs TRBV6-5 and TRBJ1-3; D is ambiguous. V gave up 0 bases and J gave up 6 bases, with 9 bases separating them. Germline values: CDR1 MNHEY, CDR2 SVGAGI. This CDR3 spans 14 amino acids. CDR3 region: CASSYSMATNTIYF. CDR3 nucleotide sequence: TGTGCCAGCAGTTACTCGATGGCAACAAACACCATATATTTT.

The table lists this clone with a few counts. V is TRBV12-5 and J is TRBJ2-5; D remains unclear. V lost 3 bases and J lost 3, with 14 bases in between. CDR3 size: 15 residues. The germline V gene encodes CDR1 LGHNT and CDR2 FRNRAP. The CDR3 DNA follows: TGTGCTAGTGGTTTATGGTTAGAGGTTAAAGAGACCCAGTACTTC. It specifies CASGLWLEVKETQYF.

About this clone: Other DNA sequences of this sample code for an identical CDR3. V and J are TRBV28 and TRBJ2-7, with D unclear. Between the trimmed V and J ends, which lost 4 bases and 2 bases, there was a span of 3 bases. Per germline, CDR1 MDHEN and CDR2 SYDVKM. The CDR3 has 11 amino acids. The CDR3 bases are TGTGCCAGCAGTTCAACCTACGAGCAGTACTTC. Its translation: CASSSTYEQYF.

This clone was seen only a few times. The genes are TRBV6-1 and TRBJ1-1; D possibly corresponds to TRBD1 (5 bases). The CDR3 extends over 14 amino acids. Trimming stripped 4 bases from V and 2 bases from J, with 11 bases between. CDR1 is MNHNS and CDR2 is SASEGT in the germline V gene. CDR3 in DNA: TGTGCCAGCAGTGTCGACAGACCAAACACTGAAGCTTTCTTT. Protein sequence: CASSVDRPNTEAFF.

The V call is TRBV30, the J call TRBJ1-2; D call uncertain. The CDR3 extends over 10 amino acids. Germline CDR1 is GTSNPN and CDR2 is SVGIG (reference sequence). Trimming removed 5 bases at V and 6 bases at J, with 7 bases between. This chain's CDR3 is CAWGRNGYTF. The CDR3, as DNA: TGTGCCTGGGGGAGAAATGGCTACACCTTC.

The chain carries TRBV7-6 and TRBJ2-6; 7 bases match TRBD1. CDR1 and CDR2 (germline): SGHVS, FNYEAQ. V shed 5 bases, J shed 0 bases, and the junction held 13 bases outside the gene matches. The CDR3 contains 19 residues. CDR3 bases: TGTGCCAGCAGCGATAAGGGACAGCGGCTAAACTCTGGGGCCAACGTCCTGACTTTC. Residues: CASSDKGQRLNSGANVLTF.

This clone has just a few counts. The J gene is TRBJ1-1, the V gene TRBV10-3, with D unclear. CDR1 and CDR2 from the germline V gene are ENHRY and SYGVKD. V was cut by 8 bases and J by 2 bases, with 18 bases left in between. The length of the CDR3 is 15 residues. The CDR3 sequence is CAIRVGGGPNTEAFF. CDR3 in DNA: TGTGCCATCCGAGTCGGTGGAGGGCCTAACACTGAAGCTTTCTTT.

There are many counts of this clone. The V call is TRBV10-3, the J call TRBJ2-7, with TRBD1 matching over 7 bases. Germline-derived CDR1 and CDR2 are ENHRY and SYGVKD. Unmatched junction bases numbered 3, after V lost 7 bases and J lost 0 bases. This CDR3 has 13 residues. CDR3 loop: CAINDRVSYEQYF. Here the CDR3 DNA reads TGTGCCATCAATGACAGGGTCTCCTACGAGCAGTACTTC.

CDR3 sequence (DNA): TGTGCCAGCAGCTGGACTAGCGGGAGTACCCCAGATACGCAGTATTTT. It translates to CASSWTSGSTPDTQYF. The chain links TRBV5-6 to TRBJ2-3, with TRBD2 matching over 13 bases. The CDR3 runs to 16 residues. J lost 4 bases, V lost 3 bases, and 5 bases had no gene match. CDR1 SGHDT and CDR2 YYEEEE come from the germline V gene.

This clone was found a few times. The V gene is TRBV15, the J gene TRBJ2-7, with D unclear. The germline V gene encodes CDR1 LNHNV and CDR2 YYDKDF (reference sequence). The CDR3 has 18 residues. The ends were cut back, 2 bases at V and 2 bases at J, with 22 bases in the middle. CDR3 region: CATSRTFSGNADTYEQYF. CDR3 nucleotide sequence: TGTGCCACCAGCAGAACCTTCTCCGGCAATGCGGATACCTACGAGCAGTACTTC. The full variable domain, in which reference TRBV15 and TRBJ2-7 provide the parts outside the CDR3, is DAMVIQNPRYQVTQFGKPVTLSCSQTLNHNVMYWYQQKSSQAPKLLFHYYDKDFNNEADTPDNFQSRRPNTSFCFLDIRSPGLGDTAMYLCATSRTFSGNADTYEQYFGPGTRLTVT.

This clone has more than one count but fewer than ten. The chain is built from TRBV19 and TRBJ2-5; D is uncertain. The CDR3 spans 13 residues. Per the germline V gene, CDR1 is LNHDA and CDR2 is SQIVND (reference sequence). Trimming took off 5 bases at V and 2 bases at J, with 9 bases between the two ends. The CDR3, as DNA: TGTGCCAGTAGTCCAGTTGCGCAAGAGACCCAGTACTTC. It is translated as CASSPVAQETQYF.

This clone has just a few counts. V and J are TRBV28 and TRBJ2-7; D call uncertain. This CDR3 has 13 residues. Germline CDR1 and CDR2: MDHEN and SYDVKM. Trimming removed 2 bases from V and 4 bases from J, with 9 bases in between. DNA for the CDR3: TGTGCCAGCAGTTTAAGGCGAGTGTACGAGCAGTACTTC. This codes for CASSLRRVYEQYF.

This clone was seen a few times. V and J are TRBV5-1 and TRBJ1-5; D not resolved. V lost 0 bases and J lost 7, with 8 bases in between. The V gene's germline CDR1 is SGHRS and CDR2 YFSETQ. This CDR3 comprises 13 residues. The CDR3 loop is CASSLAPGQPQHF. The CDR3 DNA follows: TGCGCCAGCAGCTTGGCCCCGGGCCAGCCCCAGCATTTT.

This clone was seen only a few times. The rearrangement uses TRBV5-1 and TRBJ2-1; TRBD2 is a possible D gene (5 bases). The CDR3 covers 13 residues. Germline V gene lookup returns CDR1 SGHRS and CDR2 YFSETQ. Deletions cut 7 bases from V and 2 bases from J, with 10 bases between. The CDR3 loop is CASSGRAYNEQFF. The DNA for the CDR3 is TGCGCCAGCTCTGGGCGGGCCTACAATGAGCAGTTCTTC.

This clone was picked up a small number of times. The chain employs TRBV5-1 and TRBJ2-1; unclear D gene. There are 15 residues in the CDR3. In germline, CDR1 is SGHRS, CDR2 YFSETQ. The germline V and J ends were trimmed by 1 base and 2 bases, with 10 bases remaining between them. The CDR3 sequence: CASSLQDPTYNEQFF. The CDR3 bases are TGCGCCAGCAGCTTGCAGGACCCCACCTACAATGAGCAGTTCTTC.

This clone has only a few counts. The sample carries other DNA sequences with the same CDR3. V and J are TRBV7-3 and TRBJ1-5, with D possibly matching TRBD1 (5 bases). The ends were cut back, 3 bases at V and 4 bases at J, with 7 bases in the middle. Germline assignment: CDR1 SGHTA and CDR2 FQGTGA. The CDR3 is made up of 13 amino acids. The DNA of the CDR3 is TGTGCCAGCAGCTTGCAGGGTAATCAGCCCCAGCATTTT. This sequence encodes CASSLQGNQPQHF.

Here the CDR3 reads CASSRDPVAVSNYGYTF. Here the CDR3 DNA reads TGCGCCAGCAGCCGAGACCCTGTTGCAGTCTCTAACTATGGCTACACCTTC. V usage is TRBV5-1 and J usage is TRBJ1-2; D uncertain. The CDR3 runs 17 residues. Between the trimmed V and J ends, which lost 4 bases and 0 bases, there was a span of 19 bases. Looked up from germline, CDR1 is SGHRS and CDR2 is YFSETQ.

The chain recombines TRBV27 with TRBJ2-7; TRBD1 is a possible D gene (6 bases). CDR1 and CDR2 (germline): MNHEY, SMNVEV (reference sequence). The CDR3 is 14 residues long. Trimming cost V 3 bases and J 2 bases, with 11 bases left between them. The CDR3, as DNA: TGTGCCAGCAGTTTTTTGGACAGTCCCTACGAGCAGTACTTC. It specifies CASSFLDSPYEQYF.

This rearrangement joins TRBV9 to TRBJ2-7; D is possibly TRBD1 or TRBD2 (5 bases each). The CDR3 loop spans 14 amino acids. Germline lookup yields CDR1 SGDLS and CDR2 YYNGEE. V was shortened by 1 base and J by 5 bases, with 13 bases between the two germline ends. In DNA form, the CDR3 reads TGTGCCAGCAGCGTAAGGGGTTGGGGAGACGAGCAGTACTTC. Its translation: CASSVRGWGDEQYF.

The sample holds one count of this clone. V and J are TRBV9 and TRBJ1-1, with 8 bases fitting TRBD1. The germline gives CDR1 SGDLS, CDR2 YYNGEE. This CDR3 contains 15 residues. V shed 1 base, J shed 1 base, and the junction held 3 bases outside the gene matches. In nucleotides, the CDR3 is TGTGCCAGCAGCGTAACCGGGACAGGGAACACTGAAGCTTTCTTT. It codes for CASSVTGTGNTEAFF. The full variable domain, with the rest looked up from reference TRBV9 and TRBJ1-1, is DSGVTQTPKHLITATGQRVTLRCSPRSGDLSVYWYQQSLDQGLQFLIQYYNGEERAKGNILERFSAQQFPDLHSELNLSSLELGDSALYFCASSVTGTGNTEAFFGQGTRLTVV.

This chain connects TRBV10-3 to TRBJ1-5; no definite D call. Germline lookup yields CDR1 ENHRY and CDR2 SYGVKD. Trimming left V 3 bases short and J 3 bases short, with 9 bases between. The CDR3 runs to 14 residues. The CDR3 loop is CAISEEGHNQPQHF. CDR3 in DNA: TGTGCCATCAGTGAAGAGGGCCACAATCAGCCCCAGCATTTT.

This clone was counted only a few times. This chain links TRBV7-2 with TRBJ1-1; D is uncertain. Germline CDR1 reads SGHTA; CDR2 reads FQGNSA. The CDR3 consists of 15 residues. V lost 1 base, J lost 4 bases, and 13 bases lay in between. The CDR3 sequence: CASSLGGRAGTEAFF. In DNA form, the CDR3 reads TGTGCCAGCAGCTTAGGGGGAAGGGCGGGCACTGAAGCTTTCTTT.

This clone showed up just a few times. This rearrangement joins TRBV18 to TRBJ1-5; a possible D gene is TRBD1 (5 bases). Germline V lookup: CDR1 KGHSH, CDR2 LQKENI. V was pared by 2 bases and J by 1 base, with 12 bases between. The CDR3 spans 16 residues. CDR3 protein: CASSPTQGGSNQPQHF. The DNA for the CDR3 is TGTGCCAGCTCACCAACGCAGGGTGGCAGCAATCAGCCCCAGCATTTT.

There are a few counts of this clone. The chain employs TRBV7-3 and TRBJ1-2, with no clear D. The ends were cut back, 3 bases at V and 10 bases at J, with 15 bases in the middle. The V gene's germline CDR1 is SGHTA and CDR2 FQGTGA. The CDR3 totals 13 residues. CDR3 DNA: TGTGCCAGCAGCTTCGGTCGGGAGGGAGACTACACCTTC. It codes for CASSFGREGDYTF.

The chain links TRBV10-3 to TRBJ2-3; 10 bases fit TRBD2. Germline values: CDR1 ENHRY, CDR2 SYGVKD. The CDR3 is 15 residues long. CDR3 bases: TGTGCGATCCGAAAGCGGGAGGGCCTCCCAGATACGCAGTATTTT. Translation: CAIRKREGLPDTQYF.

J is TRBJ1-4 and V is TRBV7-2; D is unclear. From germline, CDR1 is SGHTA and CDR2 FQGNSA. The ends were cut back, 5 bases at V and 0 bases at J, with 10 bases in the middle. The CDR3 is 15 residues long. This CDR3 is CASSPLIATNEKLFF. The CDR3 region has the DNA TGTGCCAGCAGCCCCCTGATTGCAACTAATGAAAAACTGTTTTTT.